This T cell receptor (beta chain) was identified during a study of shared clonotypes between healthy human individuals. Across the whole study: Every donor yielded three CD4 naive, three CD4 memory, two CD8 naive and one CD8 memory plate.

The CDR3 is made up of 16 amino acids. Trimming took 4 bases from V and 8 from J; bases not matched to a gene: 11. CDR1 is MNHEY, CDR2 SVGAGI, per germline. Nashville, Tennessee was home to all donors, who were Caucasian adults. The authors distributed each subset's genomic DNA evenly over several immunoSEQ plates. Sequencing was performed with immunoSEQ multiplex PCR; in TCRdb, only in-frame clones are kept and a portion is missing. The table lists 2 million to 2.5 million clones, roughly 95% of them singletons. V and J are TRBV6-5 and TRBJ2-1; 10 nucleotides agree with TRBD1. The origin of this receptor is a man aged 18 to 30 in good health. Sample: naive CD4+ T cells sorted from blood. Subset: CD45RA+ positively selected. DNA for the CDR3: TGTGCCAGCAGTTCCTTAGACAGGGGGCGCAGCCATGAGCAGTTCTTC. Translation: CASSSLDRGRSHEQFF.